Listed below are T cell receptor beta chains from one sample, sequenced in a study of blood T cell repertoires in COVID-19. This table comes from immunoSEQ multiplex PCR, and its TCRdb copy is limited to in-frame clones, with some not included. The table records about 180,000 clones, over 75% of them present only once. Sequenced sample: PBMCs or T cells enriched from blood (not recorded which). The origin of the receptors is a woman younger than 35 who had recovered from COVID-19. Both conserved end residues are trimmed from each CDR3. The order of the fields is V gene, J gene, CDR3 protein.

TRBV18	TRBJ1-1	ASSPGQPNTEAF
TRBV7-2	TRBJ2-1	ASSFGASSYNEQF
TRBV2	TRBJ2-3	ASRAGLSDTQY
TRBV6-4	TRBJ2-2	ASSPGQGPGELF
TRBV27	TRBJ2-7	ASSPTGTSAYEQY
TRBV29-1	TRBJ2-1	SVEAGVRQEQF
TRBV11-2	TRBJ1-1	ASSFLGAGSTEAF
TRBV28	TRBJ1-5	ASSLDRETNQPQH
TRBV2	TRBJ2-5	ASSDWFSGGSGTQY
TRBV11-3	TRBJ2-5	ASSLAGASGQETQY
TRBV3-1/TRBV3-2	TRBJ2-1	ASSQGTGPRNEQF
TRBV19	TRBJ2-1	ASSIVPAGYNEQF
TRBV6-1	TRBJ2-5	ASSDGGRRETQY
TRBV2	TRBJ1-6	ASSDGGQVYSPLH
TRBV29-1	TRBJ1-2	SVAIWDTGGGYGYT
TRBV9	TRBJ2-1	ASSAKNYNEQF
TRBV27	TRBJ2-7	ASSWGQGRYEQY
TRBV19	TRBJ2-7	ASSTGTGTGVSYEQY
TRBV4-1	TRBJ1-2	ASSQDSDRVYGYT
TRBV6-4	TRBJ1-2	ASSPGQGVNGYT
TRBV27	TRBJ1-2	ASSRGSNYGYT
TRBV11-2	TRBJ2-3	ASSLFGTDTQY
TRBV7-3	TRBJ2-2	ASSPSGDNTGELF
TRBV4-2	TRBJ1-5	ASSQEPGGNQPQH
TRBV28	TRBJ2-6	ASSWGGTGPSGANVLT
TRBV5-5	TRBJ1-4	ASKGQGNEKLF
TRBV6-1	TRBJ2-7	ASSEGAGGVNEQY
TRBV5-1	TRBJ2-1	ASSLGTGGDEQF
TRBV21-1	TRBJ1-5	ASSKLLAGINNQPQH
TRBV6-5	TRBJ2-1	ASSYSSGGPNEQF
TRBV19	TRBJ2-6	ASSSNIGQGGIPGANVLT
TRBV6-2/TRBV6-3	TRBJ1-1	ASSYSAGQGPNTEAF
TRBV12-3/TRBV12-4	TRBJ1-1	ASSLWHTEAF
TRBV28	TRBJ1-1	ASYDSHTEAF
TRBV30	TRBJ1-3	AWTPGGNTIY
TRBV21-1	TRBJ1-3	AGDRHPIHSSGNTIY
TRBV3-1/TRBV3-2	TRBJ2-1	ASSQDYGLGYNEQF
TRBV18	TRBJ1-6	ASSPRTGEDSPLH
TRBV18	TRBJ2-7	ASSPGGGRNGEQY
TRBV27	TRBJ2-1	ASRIGAAYNEQF
TRBV9	TRBJ2-1	ASSVTTGESNEQF